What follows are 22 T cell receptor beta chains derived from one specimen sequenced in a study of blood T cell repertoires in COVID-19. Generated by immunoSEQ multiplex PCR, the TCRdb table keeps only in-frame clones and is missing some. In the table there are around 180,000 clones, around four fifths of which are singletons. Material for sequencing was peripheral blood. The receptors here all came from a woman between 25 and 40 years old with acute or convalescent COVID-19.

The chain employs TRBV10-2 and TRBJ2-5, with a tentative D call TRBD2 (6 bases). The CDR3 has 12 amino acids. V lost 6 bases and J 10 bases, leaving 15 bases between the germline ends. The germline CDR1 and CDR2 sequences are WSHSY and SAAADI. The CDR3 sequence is CASRDYRGSQYF. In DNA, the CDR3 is TGCGCCAGCAGGGACTATCGTGGTAGCCAGTACTTC.

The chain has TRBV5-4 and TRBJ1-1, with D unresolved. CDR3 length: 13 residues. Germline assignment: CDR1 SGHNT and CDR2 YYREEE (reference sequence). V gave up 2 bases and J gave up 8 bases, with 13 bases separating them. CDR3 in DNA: TGTGCCAGCAGCTTAATAGGAGGGATCGAAGCTTTCTTT. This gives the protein CASSLIGGIEAFF.

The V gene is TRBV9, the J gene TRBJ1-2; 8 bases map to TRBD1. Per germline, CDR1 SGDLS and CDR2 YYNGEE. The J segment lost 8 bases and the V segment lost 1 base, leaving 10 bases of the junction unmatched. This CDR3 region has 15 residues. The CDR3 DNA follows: TGTGCCAGCAGCGTACAGGGGGCGCTTTCACAAGGCTACACCTTC. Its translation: CASSVQGALSQGYTF.

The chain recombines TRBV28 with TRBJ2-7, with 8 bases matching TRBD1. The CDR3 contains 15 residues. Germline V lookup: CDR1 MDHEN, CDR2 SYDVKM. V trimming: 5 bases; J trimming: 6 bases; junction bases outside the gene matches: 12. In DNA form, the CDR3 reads TGTGCCAGCAGTCCCCCGGACAGGGAAGGCGGCGAGCAGTACTTC. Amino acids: CASSPPDREGGEQYF.

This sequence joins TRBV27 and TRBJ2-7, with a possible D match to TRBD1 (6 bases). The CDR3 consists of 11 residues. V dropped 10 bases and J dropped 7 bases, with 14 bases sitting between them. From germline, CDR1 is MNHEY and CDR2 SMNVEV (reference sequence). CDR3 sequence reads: CAISRGSEQYF. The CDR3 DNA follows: TGTGCCATTTCGAGGGGGAGTGAGCAGTACTTC.

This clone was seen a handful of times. The CDR3 DNA reads TGTGCCAGCAGCTCCAGACGCGGCTACGAGCAGTACTTC. It translates to CASSSRRGYEQYF. The chain carries TRBV11-2 and TRBJ2-7; no clear D gene. This CDR3 has 13 amino acids. The V end lost 4 bases, the J end lost 3 bases, and 10 bases lay between the germline ends. In germline, CDR1 is SGHAT, CDR2 FQNNGV.

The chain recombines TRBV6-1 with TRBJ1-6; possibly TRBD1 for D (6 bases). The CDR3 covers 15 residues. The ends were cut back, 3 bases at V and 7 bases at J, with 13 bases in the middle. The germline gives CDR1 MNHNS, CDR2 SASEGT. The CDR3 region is CASSERTASNSPLHF. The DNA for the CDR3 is TGTGCCAGCAGTGAGCGGACAGCAAGCAATTCACCCCTCCACTTT.

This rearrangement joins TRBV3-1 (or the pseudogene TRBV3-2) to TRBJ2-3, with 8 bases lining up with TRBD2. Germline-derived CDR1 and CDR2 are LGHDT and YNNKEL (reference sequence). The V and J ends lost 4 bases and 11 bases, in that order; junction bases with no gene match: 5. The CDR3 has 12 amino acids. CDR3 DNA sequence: TGTGCCAGCAGCCCTTTAGCGGGACGGCAGTATTTT. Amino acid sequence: CASSPLAGRQYF.

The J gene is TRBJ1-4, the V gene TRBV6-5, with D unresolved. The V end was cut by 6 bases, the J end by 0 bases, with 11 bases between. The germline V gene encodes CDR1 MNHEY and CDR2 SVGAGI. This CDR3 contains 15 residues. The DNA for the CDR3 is TGTGCCAGCAGCCTCGACGGGACAACTAATGAAAAACTGTTTTTT. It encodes CASSLDGTTNEKLFF.

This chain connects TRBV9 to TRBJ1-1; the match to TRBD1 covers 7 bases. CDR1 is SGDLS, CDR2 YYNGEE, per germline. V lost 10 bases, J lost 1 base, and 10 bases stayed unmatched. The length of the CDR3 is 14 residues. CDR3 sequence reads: CALGQTKRNTEAFF. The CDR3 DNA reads TGTGCCTTGGGACAGACAAAGAGGAACACTGAAGCTTTCTTT.

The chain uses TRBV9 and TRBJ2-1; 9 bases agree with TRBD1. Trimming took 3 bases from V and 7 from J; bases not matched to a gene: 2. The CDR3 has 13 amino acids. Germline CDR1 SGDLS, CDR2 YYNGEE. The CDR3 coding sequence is TGTGCCAGCAGCGGGGGGACAGGGAATGAGCAGTTCTTC. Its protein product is CASSGGTGNEQFF.

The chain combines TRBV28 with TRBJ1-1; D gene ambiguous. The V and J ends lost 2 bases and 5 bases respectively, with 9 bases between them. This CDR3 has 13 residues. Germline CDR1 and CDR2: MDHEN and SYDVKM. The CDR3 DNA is TGTGCCAGCAGTTTACGGGGTCTGACTGAAGCTTTCTTT. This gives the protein CASSLRGLTEAFF. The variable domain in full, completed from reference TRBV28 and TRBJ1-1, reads DVKVTQSSRYLVKRTGEKVFLECVQDMDHENMFWYRQDPGLGLRLIYFSYDVKMKEKGDIPEGYSVSREKKERFSLILESASTNQTSMYLCASSLRGLTEAFFGQGTRLTVV.

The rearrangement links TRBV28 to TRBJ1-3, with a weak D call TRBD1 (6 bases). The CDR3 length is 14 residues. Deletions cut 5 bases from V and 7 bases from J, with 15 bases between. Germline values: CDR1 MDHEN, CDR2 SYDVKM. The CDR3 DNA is TGTGCCAGCAGTCCTGTATACAGGGACAACACCATATATTTT. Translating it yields CASSPVYRDNTIYF.

CDR3 sequence reads: CASSPPIWTTEAFF. The CDR3 nucleotides read TGTGCCAGCTCACCACCGATATGGACAACTGAAGCTTTCTTT. The chain carries TRBV18 and TRBJ1-1; possible D gene TRBD1, 5 bases. This CDR3 contains 14 residues. The ends were cut back, 0 bases at V and 5 bases at J, with 10 bases in the middle. The germline V gene encodes CDR1 KGHSH and CDR2 LQKENI.

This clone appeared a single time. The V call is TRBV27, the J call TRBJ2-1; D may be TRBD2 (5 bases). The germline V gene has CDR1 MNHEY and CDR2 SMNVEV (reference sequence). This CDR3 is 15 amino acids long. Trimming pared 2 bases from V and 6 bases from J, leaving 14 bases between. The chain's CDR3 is CASSLLSRGRNEQFF. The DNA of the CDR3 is TGTGCCAGCAGTTTACTTTCCCGAGGGCGCAATGAGCAGTTCTTC.

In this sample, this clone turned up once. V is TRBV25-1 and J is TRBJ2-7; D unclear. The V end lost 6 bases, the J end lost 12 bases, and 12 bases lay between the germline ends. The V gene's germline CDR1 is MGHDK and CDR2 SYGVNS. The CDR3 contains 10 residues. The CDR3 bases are TGTGCCAGCAGAGAGCAGGTATGGTACTTC. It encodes CASREQVWYF.

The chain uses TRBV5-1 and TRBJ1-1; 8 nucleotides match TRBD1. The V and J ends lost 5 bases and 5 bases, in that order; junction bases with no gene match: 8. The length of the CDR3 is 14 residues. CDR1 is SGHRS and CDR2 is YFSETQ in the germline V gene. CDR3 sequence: CASRLGQGRTEAFF. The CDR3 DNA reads TGCGCCAGCAGATTAGGACAGGGAAGGACTGAAGCTTTCTTT.

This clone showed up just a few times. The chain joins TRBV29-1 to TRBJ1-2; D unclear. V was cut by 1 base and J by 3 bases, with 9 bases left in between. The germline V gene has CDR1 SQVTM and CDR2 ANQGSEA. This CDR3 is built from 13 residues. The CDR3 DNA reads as TGCAGCGTTGAAGCACAAGATCACTATGGCTACACCTTC. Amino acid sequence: CSVEAQDHYGYTF. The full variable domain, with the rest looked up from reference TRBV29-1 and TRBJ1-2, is SAVISQKPSRDICQRGTSLTIQCQVDSQVTMMFWYRQQPGQSLTLIATANQGSEATYESGFVIDKFPISRPNLTFSTLTVSNMSPEDSSIYLCSVEAQDHYGYTFGSGTRLTVV.

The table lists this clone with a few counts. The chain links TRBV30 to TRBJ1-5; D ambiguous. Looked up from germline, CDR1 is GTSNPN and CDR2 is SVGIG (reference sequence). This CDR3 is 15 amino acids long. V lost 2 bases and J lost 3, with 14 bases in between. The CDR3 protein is CAWSSLGGINQPQHF. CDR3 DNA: TGTGCCTGGAGTAGCCTCGGCGGAATCAATCAGCCCCAGCATTTT.

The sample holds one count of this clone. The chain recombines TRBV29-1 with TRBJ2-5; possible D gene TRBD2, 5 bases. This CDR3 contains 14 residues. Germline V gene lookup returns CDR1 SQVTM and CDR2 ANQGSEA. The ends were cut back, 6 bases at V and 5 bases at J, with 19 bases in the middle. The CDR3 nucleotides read TGCAGCGTCACCTCGACACACCCGGGGGAGACCCAGTACTTC. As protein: CSVTSTHPGETQYF.

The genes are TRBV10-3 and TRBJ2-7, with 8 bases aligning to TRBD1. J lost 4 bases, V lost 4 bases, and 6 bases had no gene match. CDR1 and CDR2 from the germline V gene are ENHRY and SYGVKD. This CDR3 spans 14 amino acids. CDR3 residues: CAISGGQDGYEQYF. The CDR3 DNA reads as TGTGCCATCAGTGGGGGACAGGACGGGTACGAGCAGTACTTC.

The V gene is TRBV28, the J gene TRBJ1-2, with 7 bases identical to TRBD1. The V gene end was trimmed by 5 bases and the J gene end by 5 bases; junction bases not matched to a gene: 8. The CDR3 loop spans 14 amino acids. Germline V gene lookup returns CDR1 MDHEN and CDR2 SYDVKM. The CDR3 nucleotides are TGTGCCAGCAGTCCCCCGGGACAGCTTTATGGCTACACCTTC. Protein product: CASSPPGQLYGYTF.